This TCR beta chain was identified in a study of spatial heterogeneity in lung cancer (dated by TCRdb to between 2017 and 2020). Background for the entire study: The donors were some 76 patients from the lung TRACERx cohort who had early-stage, untreated non-small cell lung cancer. Follow-up PBMC samples were sequenced whenever available, and the median time to follow-up was two to three years after resection. Beta-chain transcripts were consistently detected in greater numbers than alpha-chain transcripts, which likely reflected higher beta-chain transcript abundance. In the raw uncorrected reads, each unique combination of TCR and UMI appeared more than ten times on average. In non-small cell lung cancer, the study made a quantitative comparison of TCR alpha and beta repertoires among multiple tumor regions, matched nontumor lung and blood. TCR repertoire features were related to nonsynonymous mutation counts determined by whole-exome sequencing of tumor tissue. At surgery, both alpha and beta chains were TCR-sequenced in 200 to 250 tumor regions, fewer than 65 matched nontumor lung samples and 56 PBMC samples. Here is what the overall study found, with its caveats: Additional single-cell paired TCR alpha and beta sequencing was considered necessary to confirm, at a functional level, the hypothesis that regional TCRs recognize regional mutations. Only 14 patients were included in comparisons of baseline and follow-up blood repertoires. Ubiquitous expanded tumor TCRs were detected in blood more often at tumor resection than at routine follow-up.

This clonotype has a handful of counts. Its recognized antigen is unknown. There are no base qualities to consult, and no much larger clone falls within one base. The receptor library was made with 5' RACE. The sample was run on a NextSeq 500. The TCR library protocol attached a unique molecular identifier to each TCR cDNA molecule to allow correction of PCR and sequencing errors. The paper's processing steps were these. Decombinator tools were used for TCR identification, UMI-based error correction and CDR3 extraction. TCRs above a frequency of 2 per 1,000, corresponding to the top 1% of the tumor frequency distribution, were defined as expanded. Renyi diversity was calculated using the R vegan package after each repertoire was subsampled 100 times to 5,000 TCRs. CDR3 similarity networks were built from amino acid triplet string-kernel similarity, connecting CDR3s with pairwise similarity above 0.82. The raw public reads went through TCRdb reprocessing: fastp at Q25, MiXCR clone calling, in-frame beta chains kept. A single entry per CDR3 protein holds the most common genes and DNA from its merged rows. Here the V and J calls rest on TCRdb's processing, not on the authors' analysis. The sample yields fewer than 150,000 distinct CDR3 sequences; more than 10% were counted once. The ten largest account for about 24% of the sample.

The time point tag for this specimen amounts to: blood at routine non-recurrence follow-up after resection. Without any cell sorting, TCR sequencing was performed on whole RNA extracted either from tumor and nontumor lung tissue or from cryopreserved PBMC samples. Only patients with enough RNA available from two or more tumor regions were chosen for TCR sequencing. The CDR3 goes from the cysteine to the phenylalanine over 15 residues. Just the 45-base CDR3 DNA is kept, in frame starting at base 1. CDR1 and CDR2 are drawn from the germline V gene: SQVTM, ANQGSEA. Relative to germline, V is missing 4 bases and J is missing 1 base, with 4 bases of the junction outside any gene match.

The receptor's source is a female donor with early-stage non-small cell lung cancer. The sample in question was PBMCs, obtained at follow-up. The rearrangement combines TRBV29-1 with TRBJ2-2; 9 central bases correspond to TRBD2. The sequence in DNA is TGCAGCGTTGGACTAGCGGAAAAGAACACCGGGGAGCTGTTTTTT. Translated, it gives CSVGLAEKNTGELFF.